A single sample gave rise to the 27 T cell receptor beta chains below, sequenced in a study of blood T cells in healthy people across ages. Through a sample-barcoded 5' primer and a J-beta primer mix, a second PCR was run for about 7 to 12 cycles. MiXCR, run by TCRdb on the 5' RACE reads, gives a single entry per CDR3 protein. This sample yields about 1.5 million distinct CDR3 sequences, of which 35% to 45% are seen a single time; over 3.5% belongs to the top ten. The sequenced sample was blood. The receptors come from a woman aged 18-29 years in good health.

This clonotype has more than one count but fewer than ten. V usage is TRBV5-1 and J usage is TRBJ2-6, with D possibly matching TRBD2 (5 bases). Between the trimmed V and J ends, which lost 4 bases and 3 bases, there was a span of 14 bases. Per the germline V gene, CDR1 is SGHRS and CDR2 is YFSETQ. There are 16 residues in the CDR3. CDR3 DNA sequence: TGCGCCAGCAGCCCCGATGTCCGGGGTGGGGCCAACGTCCTGACTTTC. Translation gives CASSPDVRGGANVLTF.

This clonotype was counted between two and nine times. The V and J genes are TRBV7-8 and TRBJ1-6; no firm D call. Trimming pared 5 bases from V and 4 bases from J, leaving 12 bases between. The CDR3 length is 15 residues. Germline-derived CDR1 and CDR2 are SGHVS and FQNEAQ. Here the CDR3 reads CASSAREGYNSPLHF. Here the CDR3 DNA reads TGTGCCAGCAGCGCCCGGGAGGGTTATAATTCACCCCTCCACTTT. Looking up the rest from reference TRBV7-8 and TRBJ1-6 gives the full variable domain: GAGVSQSPRYKVAKRGQDVALRCDPISGHVSLFWYQQALGQGPEFLTYFQNEAQLDKSGLPSDRFFAERPEGSVSTLKIQRTQQEDSAVYLCASSAREGYNSPLHFGNGTRLTVT.

On this clonotype itself: It may be a read error: a sequence one base away is much more abundant. The chain carries TRBV29-1 and TRBJ2-7; D unclear. The assigned J gene may be wrong: the sequence end matches TRBJ2-5 better. The CDR3 loop spans 13 amino acids. CDR1 is SQVTM and CDR2 is ANQGSEA in the germline V gene. This CDR3 is CSIEDRGFETQYF. The CDR3 DNA follows: TGCAGCATTGAAGATAGAGGCTTTGAGACCCAGTACTTC.

As concerns this clonotype: No conserved phenylalanine or tryptophan ends this CDR3, so it is likely a read error. V usage is TRBV7-9 and J usage is TRBJ2-1; D could derive from TRBD1 or TRBD2 (5 bases each). The V gene lost 3 bases and the J gene lost 3 bases, with 9 bases spanning the gap. This CDR3 is built from 14 residues. The germline V gene has CDR1 SEHNR and CDR2 FQNEAQ (reference sequence). DNA for the CDR3: TGTGCCAGCAGCTTCCGGGACCTCTACAATGAGCAGTTCGTC. It encodes CASSFRDLYNEQFV.

V is TRBV5-1 and J is TRBJ2-5, with 9 nucleotides matching TRBD1. The better agreement between TRBJ2-7 and the DNA end casts doubt on the J call. The germline V gene encodes CDR1 SGHRS and CDR2 YFSETQ. There are 16 residues in the CDR3. DNA of the CDR3: TGCGCCAGCAGCTTCTCTCCCGGGACAGGGCGGAACGAGCAGTACTTC. Translated, it gives CASSFSPGTGRNEQYF.

This clonotype was seen more than once but under ten times. The V gene is TRBV19, the J gene TRBJ2-3; TRBD1 matches at 9 bases. CDR3 length equals 19 residues. V was pared by 1 base and J by 0 bases, with 11 bases of the junction left unmatched. CDR1 LNHDA and CDR2 SQIVND come from the germline V gene (reference sequence). The CDR3 nucleotides are TGTGCCAGTAGTATAGCCCTCGGGGACAGGGCCCTTAGCACAGATACGCAGTATTTT. Translated: CASSIALGDRALSTDTQYF.

This clonotype was detected a few times. The V gene is TRBV12-3 or TRBV12-4, the J gene TRBJ1-5; possibly TRBD1 for D (5 bases). Trimming removed 1 base at V and 4 bases at J, with 8 bases between. The CDR3 sequence is 14 residues long. Here the CDR3 DNA reads TGTGCCAGCAGTTTAGGGACACAAAATCAGCCCCAGCATTTT. This sequence encodes CASSLGTQNQPQHF.

Turning to this clonotype: The junction differs from germline at one of its ends, possibly a read error. The chain joins TRBV29-1 to TRBJ2-7, with 10 positions matching TRBD2. CDR3 length: 13 amino acids. Germline CDR1 is SQVTM and CDR2 is ANQGSEA. CDR3 in amino acids: CSVCIAGGYEQYF. DNA of the CDR3: TGCAGCGTTTGTATAGCGGGGGGCTACGAGCAGTACTTT.

In its sample, this clonotype was seen once. The chain links TRBV28 to TRBJ2-5; D possibly corresponds to TRBD2 (6 bases). CDR1 is MDHEN and CDR2 is SYDVKM in the germline V gene. The CDR3 contains 12 residues. The CDR3 here is CASGLAHNEQYF. CDR3 sequence (DNA): TGTGCAAGCGGGCTAGCCCACAATGAGCAGTACTTC. Full variable domain (remainder filled in from reference TRBV28 and TRBJ2-5): DVKVTQSSRYLVKRTGEKVFLECVQDMDHENMFWYRQDPGLGLRLIYFSYDVKMKEKGDIPEGYSVSREKKERFSLILESASTNQTSMYLCASGLAHNEQYFGPGTRLLVL.

The chain joins TRBV6-2 or TRBV6-3 to TRBJ1-1, with no clear D. Per germline, CDR1 MNHEY and CDR2 SVGEGT. The V and J ends lost 5 bases and 11 bases respectively, with 6 bases between them. CDR3 length: 9 amino acids. The CDR3: CASSMRAFF. The CDR3 coding sequence is TGTGCCAGCAGTATGAGGGCTTTCTTT.

V and J are TRBV9 and TRBJ2-7; no clear D gene. The CDR3 is 14 residues long. CDR1 SGDLS and CDR2 YYNGEE come from the germline V gene. Trimming removed 2 bases at V and 2 bases at J, with 11 bases between. In DNA form, the CDR3 reads TGTGCCAGCAGCGTGTCGGCAGGTGCCTACGAGCAGTACTTC. It is translated as CASSVSAGAYEQYF. Looking up the rest from reference TRBV9 and TRBJ2-7 gives the full variable domain: DSGVTQTPKHLITATGQRVTLRCSPRSGDLSVYWYQQSLDQGLQFLIQYYNGEERAKGNILERFSAQQFPDLHSELNLSSLELGDSALYFCASSVSAGAYEQYFGPGTRLTVT.

The sample holds a few counts of this clonotype. The chain combines TRBV27 with TRBJ2-5; D ambiguous. Trimming cost V 5 bases and J 2 bases, with 12 bases left between them. Germline V lookup: CDR1 MNHEY, CDR2 SMNVEV (reference sequence). This CDR3 is 14 amino acids long. CDR3 DNA: TGTGCCAGCAGTGCCCTTGGGTATCAAGAGACCCAGTACTTC. Its protein is CASSALGYQETQYF.

The chain combines TRBV3-1 with TRBJ1-2; D is perhaps TRBD1 (5 bases). The germline V gene encodes CDR1 LGHDT and CDR2 YNNKEL (reference sequence). With 0 bases removed from V and 3 bases from J, the gap between germline ends came to 20 bases. The CDR3 sequence is 18 residues long. The CDR3 DNA reads as TGTGCCAGCAGCCAAGATTACGGGACGAGGGGAAGAGACTATGGCTACACCTTC. This codes for CASSQDYGTRGRDYGYTF.

The chain is built from TRBV28 and TRBJ1-1; no firm D call. This CDR3 comprises 14 residues. CDR1 MDHEN and CDR2 SYDVKM come from the germline V gene. V lost 6 bases to trimming and J lost 5 bases, with 16 bases between them. The CDR3: CASSQAPSGTEAFF. Here the CDR3 DNA reads TGTGCCAGCAGCCAGGCACCGTCGGGGACTGAAGCTTTCTTT.

This chain joins TRBV29-1 and TRBJ2-1; D is unclear. Trimming shortened V by 5 bases and J by 13 bases, and 12 bases separated the two germline ends. The CDR3 covers 10 residues. The V gene's germline CDR1 is SQVTM and CDR2 ANQGSEA. The CDR3 DNA sequence: TGCAGCGTTCGCAAAGAGACCCAGTTCTTC. Residues: CSVRKETQFF.

This clonotype was seen more than once but under ten times. This chain connects TRBV6-6 to TRBJ2-7; TRBD2 aligns across 14 bases. Germline CDR1 and CDR2: MNHNY and SVGAGI (reference sequence). The CDR3 loop spans 16 amino acids. V lost 10 bases to trimming and J lost 1 base; unmatched junction nucleotides: 9. This chain's CDR3 is CATSGTSGGNSYEQYF. The DNA of the CDR3 is TGTGCCACCAGCGGGACTAGCGGGGGCAATTCCTACGAGCAGTACTTC.

This chain uses TRBV20-1 with TRBJ1-2, with D maybe TRBD1 (6 bases). Germline CDR1 DFQATT, CDR2 SNEGSKA (reference sequence). V lost 6 bases, J lost 0 bases, and 20 bases lay in between. The CDR3 has 16 residues. CDR3 DNA: TGCAGTGCAATGTGGGACACCCTCTTCCCTAACTATGGCTACACCTTC. This encodes CSAMWDTLFPNYGYTF.

The chain employs TRBV6-2 or TRBV6-3 and TRBJ2-1; D is undetermined. This CDR3 contains 14 residues. The germline CDR1 and CDR2 sequences are MNHEY and SVGEGT. Trimming took 5 bases from V and 7 from J, leaving 15 bases between them. Written as DNA, the CDR3 is TGTGCCAGCAGTGAAAAGGCAGTAAGTAATGAGCAGTTCTTC. It translates to CASSEKAVSNEQFF.

This clonotype has more than one count but fewer than ten. V usage is TRBV9 and J usage is TRBJ1-5; unclear D gene. Germline assignment: CDR1 SGDLS and CDR2 YYNGEE. The germline V and J ends were trimmed by 3 bases and 0 bases, with 10 bases remaining between them. The CDR3 has 15 amino acids. The CDR3 DNA sequence: TGTGCCAGCAGCGCCGGGAGGCATAGCAATCAGCCCCAGCATTTT. This codes for CASSAGRHSNQPQHF.

This chain joins TRBV27 and TRBJ2-1; tentative D call: TRBD1 (5 bases). Per the germline V gene, CDR1 is MNHEY and CDR2 is SMNVEV (reference sequence). The CDR3 loop spans 14 amino acids. With 5 bases removed from V and 7 bases from J, the gap between germline ends came to 15 bases. The CDR3 DNA reads TGTGCCAGCAGTGTAGGGGTGGTTGGAAATGAGCAGTTCTTC. Protein sequence: CASSVGVVGNEQFF.

This chain uses TRBV4-2 with TRBJ1-2; the D is unclear. CDR1 is LGHNA and CDR2 is YNFKEQ in the germline V gene. The germline V and J ends were trimmed by 1 base and 5 bases, with 17 bases remaining between them. The CDR3 loop spans 16 amino acids. CDR3 DNA sequence: TGTGCCAGCAGCCAAGGGGAGAACAGAGAAAGTTATGGCTACACCTTC. This sequence encodes CASSQGENRESYGYTF.

This clonotype came up a few times. The CDR3 is CASSLRDRNSPLHF. The CDR3, as DNA: TGTGCCAGCAGTCTCCGGGACAGAAATTCACCCCTCCACTTT. J is TRBJ1-6 and V is TRBV27; 7 bases are a match to TRBD1. V lost 5 bases, J lost 7 bases, and 5 bases stayed unmatched. Germline V gene data show CDR1 as MNHEY and CDR2 as SMNVEV (reference sequence). The CDR3 runs 14 residues.

V usage is TRBV28 and J usage is TRBJ1-2; 7 bases line up with TRBD1. Trimming at V came to 8 bases and at J to 2 bases, leaving 11 bases not matched to a gene. This CDR3 comprises 15 residues. Germline CDR1 MDHEN, CDR2 SYDVKM. CDR3 coding DNA: TGTGCCAGCGGCCCTCCGAACAGGGGAAACTATGGCTACACCTTC. Its translation is CASGPPNRGNYGYTF.

The chain links TRBV20-1 to TRBJ2-5; maybe TRBD2 (6 bases). Germline CDR1 reads DFQATT; CDR2 reads SNEGSKA (reference sequence). V lost 3 bases and J 2 bases, leaving 13 bases between the germline ends. The CDR3 runs to 14 residues. The CDR3: CSARLASVQETQYF. The CDR3 nucleotides are TGCAGTGCTAGGCTGGCTAGCGTTCAAGAGACCCAGTACTTC.

This clonotype was observed a few times. This chain uses TRBV6-2 or TRBV6-3 with TRBJ2-1; 9 nucleotides line up with TRBD2. This CDR3 contains 17 residues. CDR1 and CDR2 (germline): MNHEY, SVGEGT. V was clipped by 2 bases and J by 0 bases; unmatched bases: 5. In DNA, the CDR3 is TGTGCCAGCAGTTACAGACTAGCGGCATACTCCTACAATGAGCAGTTCTTC. Protein sequence: CASSYRLAAYSYNEQFF.

This clonotype was observed a handful of times. V and J are TRBV11-3 and TRBJ1-1; 10 nucleotides align to TRBD1. V was clipped by 5 bases and J by 4 bases; unmatched bases: 7. The germline V gene encodes CDR1 SGHNT and CDR2 YENEEA. The length of the CDR3 is 15 residues. CDR3 sequence reads: CASSKTGGDATEAFF. The CDR3 nucleotides read TGTGCCAGCAGCAAGACAGGGGGCGACGCCACTGAAGCTTTCTTT.

In its sample, this clonotype was seen a few times. The rearrangement uses TRBV12-3 or TRBV12-4 and TRBJ1-6, with TRBD1 identical over 11 bases. The J segment lost 10 bases and the V segment lost 7 bases, leaving 6 bases of the junction unmatched. The CDR3 covers 14 residues. This chain's CDR3 is CASTRTGGGSPLHF. The CDR3 DNA reads TGTGCCAGCACCCGGACAGGGGGCGGGTCACCCCTCCACTTT.